This is a list of T cell receptor beta chains from one sample in a study of blood T cell repertoires in COVID-19. TCRdb keeps only in-frame clones here, not all; method: immunoSEQ multiplex PCR. The sample holds roughly 100,000 clones, around nine tenths seen once. The specimen was peripheral blood. The receptors stem from a woman at least 80 years old in a cohort sampled during active COVID-19. Each CDR3 is given with its conserved first and last residue. D genes are given only for firm matches. Not all rows give a size; the values are once, few, many and, for expanded clones, a class.

clone size: few; V gene: TRBV6-6; D gene: -; J gene: TRBJ1-5; CDR3 protein: CASSWGRDNQPQHF; CDR3 DNA: TGTGCCAGCTCTTGGGGCAGGGATAATCAGCCCCAGCATTTT
clone size: -; V gene: TRBV6-5; D gene: TRBD2; J gene: TRBJ2-5; CDR3 protein: CASSYSGTRQETQYF; CDR3 DNA: TGTGCCAGCAGTTACTCCGGGACTAGACAAGAGACCCAGTACTTC
clone size: -; V gene: TRBV30; D gene: -; J gene: TRBJ1-2; CDR3 protein: CAWSVTGTGGYTF; CDR3 DNA: TGTGCCTGGAGTGTAACAGGAACGGGTGGCTACACCTTC
clone size: -; V gene: TRBV5-4; D gene: -; J gene: TRBJ2-1; CDR3 protein: CASSSKVELYNEQFF; CDR3 DNA: TGTGCCAGCAGCTCAAAGGTGGAGCTCTACAATGAGCAGTTCTTC
clone size: -; V gene: TRBV7-6; D gene: -; J gene: TRBJ1-2; CDR3 protein: CASSLEEGKGYGYTF; CDR3 DNA: TGTGCCAGCAGCTTAGAGGAGGGGAAAGGGTATGGCTACACCTTC
clone size: -; V gene: TRBV19; D gene: -; J gene: TRBJ1-1; CDR3 protein: CASSGIREPRVTEAFF; CDR3 DNA: TGTGCCAGTAGTGGGATTCGGGAGCCTAGGGTCACTGAAGCTTTCTTT
clone size: -; V gene: TRBV6-6; D gene: -; J gene: TRBJ2-7; CDR3 protein: CASSYPSGPPYEQYF; CDR3 DNA: TGTGCCAGCAGTTACCCGTCAGGGCCGCCCTACGAGCAGTACTTC
clone size: -; V gene: TRBV19; D gene: -; J gene: TRBJ2-7; CDR3 protein: CASSPTDRSSYEQYF; CDR3 DNA: TGTGCCAGTAGTCCCACCGACAGGAGCTCCTACGAGCAGTACTTC
clone size: -; V gene: TRBV7-9; D gene: -; J gene: TRBJ1-1; CDR3 protein: CASSLAGVYMNTEAFF; CDR3 DNA: TGTGCCAGCAGCTTAGCAGGGGTCTACATGAACACTGAAGCTTTCTTT
clone size: -; V gene: TRBV10-1; D gene: -; J gene: TRBJ2-1; CDR3 protein: CASSEGPGWQFF; CDR3 DNA: TGCGCCAGCAGTGAGGGGCCAGGGTGGCAGTTCTTC
clone size: -; V gene: TRBV5-4; D gene: TRBD1; J gene: TRBJ1-3; CDR3 protein: CASSLGGTGVGNTIYF; CDR3 DNA: TGTGCCAGCAGCTTGGGTGGGACAGGGGTTGGAAACACCATATATTTT
clone size: once; V gene: TRBV10-1; D gene: -; J gene: TRBJ1-2; CDR3 protein: CASSEGENPRGYTF; CDR3 DNA: TGCGCCAGCAGTGAGGGTGAAAATCCGCGAGGCTACACCTTC
clone size: -; V gene: TRBV7-8; D gene: -; J gene: TRBJ1-3; CDR3 protein: CASSYSGNSGNTIYF; CDR3 DNA: TGTGCCAGCAGCTACTCAGGAAACTCTGGAAACACCATATATTTT
clone size: -; V gene: TRBV28; D gene: TRBD1; J gene: TRBJ1-5; CDR3 protein: CASTTDGTGQSYQPQHF; CDR3 DNA: TGTGCCAGCACCACCGACGGGACGGGACAGAGCTATCAGCCCCAGCATTTT
clone size: -; V gene: TRBV6-5; D gene: TRBD1; J gene: TRBJ1-1; CDR3 protein: CASSEQGAMNTEAFF; CDR3 DNA: TGTGCCAGCTCAGAACAGGGGGCCATGAACACTGAAGCTTTCTTT
clone size: -; V gene: TRBV24-1; D gene: -; J gene: TRBJ2-5; CDR3 protein: CATKRQVLWTQYF; CDR3 DNA: TGTGCCACTAAGCGACAGGTCCTTTGGACCCAGTACTTC
clone size: -; V gene: TRBV9; D gene: -; J gene: TRBJ1-1; CDR3 protein: CASSNERNTEAFF; CDR3 DNA: TGTGCCAGCAGCAATGAGAGGAACACTGAAGCTTTCTTT
clone size: -; V gene: TRBV29-1; D gene: TRBD1; J gene: TRBJ1-6; CDR3 protein: CSIGTGGNSPLHF; CDR3 DNA: TGCAGCATCGGGACAGGGGGTAATTCACCCCTCCACTTT
clone size: -; V gene: TRBV7-9; D gene: TRBD2; J gene: TRBJ2-3; CDR3 protein: CASSKETSGTDTQYF; CDR3 DNA: TGTGCCAGCAGCAAAGAGACTAGCGGCACAGATACGCAGTATTTT
clone size: -; V gene: TRBV19; D gene: -; J gene: TRBJ2-6; CDR3 protein: CASSTWGDSGANVLTF; CDR3 DNA: TGTGCCAGTAGTACTTGGGGGGACTCTGGGGCCAACGTCCTGACTTTC
clone size: -; V gene: TRBV2; D gene: -; J gene: TRBJ2-5; CDR3 protein: CASNPGQETQYF; CDR3 DNA: TGTGCCAGCAATCCAGGCCAAGAGACCCAGTACTTC
clone size: -; V gene: TRBV10-3; D gene: -; J gene: TRBJ2-1; CDR3 protein: CAISESIASEYNEQFF; CDR3 DNA: TGTGCCATCAGTGAGTCAATAGCTAGCGAATACAATGAGCAGTTCTTC
clone size: few; V gene: TRBV5-1; D gene: TRBD1; J gene: TRBJ1-1; CDR3 protein: CASSRRTGGSGTEAFF; CDR3 DNA: TGCGCCAGCAGCCGGCGGACAGGGGGCTCGGGGACTGAAGCTTTCTTT
clone size: -; V gene: TRBV19; D gene: -; J gene: TRBJ2-5; CDR3 protein: CASSNRQQETQYF; CDR3 DNA: TGTGCCAGTAGTAACCGACAGCAAGAGACCCAGTACTTC
clone size: once; V gene: TRBV19; D gene: TRBD1; J gene: TRBJ2-6; CDR3 protein: CASSIDGPTRLTGGGSGANVLTF; CDR3 DNA: TGTGCCAGTAGTATAGATGGCCCCACGAGATTGACAGGGGGAGGATCTGGGGCCAACGTCCTGACTTTC
clone size: once; V gene: TRBV18; D gene: TRBD1; J gene: TRBJ1-2; CDR3 protein: CASSPRGTDGYTF; CDR3 DNA: TGTGCCAGCTCACCTCGGGGGACAGATGGCTACACCTTC
clone size: -; V gene: TRBV2; D gene: -; J gene: TRBJ2-7; CDR3 protein: CASISMYTSSYEQYF; CDR3 DNA: TGTGCCAGCATTTCCATGTATACTAGCTCCTACGAGCAGTACTTC
clone size: -; V gene: TRBV4-2; D gene: -; J gene: TRBJ2-3; CDR3 protein: CASSQLSGREGAGGQYF; CDR3 DNA: TGTGCCAGCAGCCAATTGAGCGGGAGAGAGGGGGCGGGCGGGCAGTATTTT
clone size: -; V gene: TRBV6-2/TRBV6-3; D gene: -; J gene: TRBJ2-1; CDR3 protein: CASSTPGTLTYNEQFF; CDR3 DNA: TGTGCCAGCAGTACCCCAGGGACTCTTACTTACAATGAGCAGTTCTTC
clone size: -; V gene: TRBV5-4; D gene: TRBD1; J gene: TRBJ2-5; CDR3 protein: CASSLGQGKETQYF; CDR3 DNA: TGTGCCAGCAGCTTGGGACAGGGCAAAGAGACCCAGTACTTC